This TCR beta chain came from a study of T-cell reconstitution after alpha-beta-depleted transplantation in children. Germline V gene data show CDR1 as DFQATT and CDR2 as SNEGSKA (reference sequence). The CDR3 is 14 residues long. Trimming at V came to 0 bases and at J to 7 bases, leaving 7 bases not matched to a gene. At least ten counts were recorded for this clonotype. It was with unique molecular identifiers that the TCRbeta library was prepared. TCRdb reprocessed the PCR reads via MiXCR and lists one record per CDR3 protein. The table lists hundreds of thousands of distinct CDR3 sequences, 11% of them singletons.

The J gene is TRBJ1-2, the V gene TRBV20-1; 8 positions match TRBD1. This clonotype was obtained from a child less than two years old with acute myeloid leukemia, due to receive a stem cell transplant. Sample: PBMCs, taken before TCRalphabeta/CD19-depleted stem cell transplant. The CDR3 DNA is TGCAGTGCTAGAGAGCAGGGGGCGACGAGTGGCTACACCTTC. It yields the protein CSAREQGATSGYTF.